This entry concerns a single T cell receptor (beta chain). Original processing notes: Estimation of nucleated cell counts relied on the amplification of reference gene primers. Assay: immunoSEQ multiplex PCR; the TCRdb copy retains only in-frame clones and omits some. The V and J calls and clone size come from that table; D and trimming were worked out from the DNA. The sample records 380,000 or so clones, more than 65% being singletons. Per germline, CDR1 SGHDT and CDR2 YYEEEE. The CDR3 contains 14 residues. The V gene end was trimmed by 3 bases and the J gene end by 2 bases; junction bases not matched to a gene: 5. The data were obtained in a study of blood T cell repertoires in COVID-19. Overall study context: There were acute and convalescent COVID-19 samples, and they came from the United States, Italy and Spain. The analysed material was cDNA or gDNA that came from T cells, B-cell-depleted T cells, or PBMCs.

Specimen: peripheral blood. This TCR came from a human donor with acute or convalescent COVID-19. The donor label of this sample is uncertain. The rearrangement uses TRBV5-6 and TRBJ2-7, with TRBD2 identical over 7 bases. The CDR3 region has the DNA TGTGCCAGCAGCTCGCCCGGGAGGACCTACGAGCAGTACTTC. Translation gives CASSSPGRTYEQYF.